The sequence of this T cell receptor beta chain was determined in a study of cytomegalovirus exposure and HLA in healthy donors (dated by TCRdb to 2016 to 2017). Turning to the overall study: In an earlier analysis of some 610 of the donors, under 300 Gb of sequence data and 120 million or so unique TCR beta sequences from 180 million or so T cells were reported. Rather than using new phenotypic data, the later analysis identified candidate immune exposures from TCR beta sequences and from how often those sequences occurred across donors. Typing coverage differed by locus: A, B, C, DRB1 and DQB1 were typed in roughly 620-630 donors, DQA1 in 522, DPA1 in around 580, and DPB1 in around 440. Across around 400 genotyped donors of the cohort, an average of 235,054 unique TCR beta nucleotide sequences per donor were sequenced, and approximately 17% of those sequences were non-productive. Of the approximately 400 genotyped donors, about 80% fell in the genetic ancestry cluster associated with self-reported Caucasian donors. A later genetic analysis took genome-wide SNP genotypes for about three fifths of the 666 donors and used that subset as a discovery cohort. HLA typing included class I and class II loci at four-digit resolution. An earlier analysis of several hundred of the donors used high-throughput TCR beta sequencing to judge whether each TCR beta V gene segment behaved as functional or pseudogenic. Roughly 300 gigabases of sequencing data and roughly 90 million unique TCR sequences were included in an early release covering under 650 HLA-typed donors. Every discovery cohort repertoire had been produced on one sequencing platform. Besides the first cohort of some 670 subjects, a separate validation cohort made up of some 110 different subjects was used. High-throughput TCR immunosequencing, statistical association of individual TCRs with disease status, and machine learning were combined to predict cytomegalovirus infection status. The study aimed to test whether signatures of past pathogen exposure could be identified by cataloging public T cell receptors. A later analysis re-examined previously published TCR beta repertoires from 500 to 700 donors and added high-resolution HLA genotyping to investigate patterns of TCR occurrence. The study profiled the T cell repertoires of 666 subjects by immunosequencing and related them to cytomegalovirus serostatus. Because of strong linkage in the cohort, roughly five DR-DQ haplotypes were treated as single units for association and clustering. Donor age, sex, ethnicity and CMV serostatus were compiled together with the repertoire data. Points the paper makes about the study in general: Because HLA typing was unavailable for some donors at each locus, only the typed subset was used in association tests. A further reported finding was that TCR beta sequences accurately predicted the HLA-A and HLA-B alleles for most subjects in the first cohort. Presence/absence analyses assumed roughly uniform sequencing depth across donors, an assumption that may not hold. A cluster of highly shared sequence variants was judged likely to be a technical artifact of the sequencing pipeline. A total of fewer than 200 TCR beta chains were listed by the study as associated with cytomegalovirus. Because counts were too low, roughly 17 rarely observed V segments, including chromosome 9 orphons, were left out of the earlier analysis of 587 of the donors. Linkage disequilibrium might explain the correlated functional status among segregating V segments, but an unknown experimental factor could not be excluded. In a later analysis, HLA-associated TCR beta chains were found to be more clonally expanded and to have lower generation probabilities than equally common non-associated chains. At a false discovery rate of 0.05, a later analysis linked around 15,000 TCR beta sequences to specific HLA alleles. In a later analysis, several top co-occurrence clusters were reported to appear linked to parvovirus B19, influenza, CMV and Epstein-Barr virus. The classifier was reported to diagnose cytomegalovirus status with high specificity and sensitivity in both the original cohort and the validation cohort. The authors suggested that the approach could potentially be extended to other disease states and immunological phenotypes. According to a later analysis, TCR association rates differed among HLA loci, with DRB1 alleles showing the most associated TCRs and HLA-C alleles showing the fewest. Most TCR sequences were seen in very few donors, while some public TCRs were found in many individuals. In vitro tests confirmed that three of the cytomegalovirus-associated TCR beta chains recognize cytomegalovirus antigens. A later genetic analysis reported fewer N-insertions in productive TCRs among donors in an Asian-associated ancestry cluster than the approximately 700-donor mean. The cohort was sequenced for TCR beta chains only, and without alpha or paired-chain data the features that could be detected were limited. Because the 87-base-pair reads could not distinguish some IMGT-functional V segments, including TRBV6-2 and TRBV6-3, those segments were excluded. An earlier analysis of 587 of the donors showed that most TCR beta V segments appeared in productive rearrangements either about 87% or about 30% of the time, which broadly matched IMGT annotations. When HLA alleles, especially DR and DQ, strongly co-occurred, TCR associations were difficult to assign to individual alleles. V-gene and J-gene trimming of TCR beta chains was associated with a missense DCLRE1C variant in a later genetic analysis, and the association was replicated in an independent cohort. Immune exposure information for the cohort was limited to CMV serostatus. A later analysis found that most CMV-associated TCR beta chains appeared HLA-restricted, with HLA associations seemingly driven largely by CMV exposure.

CDR1 and CDR2 are read off the germline V gene as SQVTM and ANQGSEA. Spanning cysteine to phenylalanine, the CDR3 consists of 13 amino acids. The sequence is cut down to CDR3 DNA, 39 bases in frame from base 1. V trim: 7 bases; J trim: 3 bases; unmatched bases: 5. In the case of this clone: This receptor's antigen is unknown. No per-base quality is available; no much larger clone lies one base away.

The cohort consisted of fewer than 700 healthy bone marrow donors. At the time of sampling, every cohort member was nominally healthy, though immune exposures that went unrecorded were likely present. The donor was CMV seropositive and was included in the group of 290 or so seropositive cohort members. Each donor provided a peripheral blood sample, and peripheral blood mononuclear cells were used for TCR beta sequencing. Genomic DNA extraction from the blood cell samples was performed with the Qiagen DNeasy Blood Extraction Kit. To prepare the library, the immunoSEQ multiplex PCR assay was applied. For the multiplex PCR, a mixture combining 60 forward primers for TCR Vbeta segments and 13 reverse primers for TCR Jbeta segments was used. The CDR3 region of rearranged TCR beta genes was amplified from genomic DNA by a multiplex PCR assay. On the Illumina HiSeq System, the amplified TCR beta libraries were sequenced as 87-base-pair reads. The paper's processing steps were these. In a later analysis, tens of millions of unique TCR beta chains were counted across the roughly 610 repertoires, and some 10 million of these chains were shared by at least two donors. Raw reads were error-corrected and collapsed into unique sequences with a nearest-neighbor algorithm that merged closely related sequences to remove PCR and sequencing errors. CDR3 sequences were aligned to IMGT reference sequences to assign V, D and J gene segments. Each retained sequence needed at least a six-nucleotide match to both a V gene segment and a J gene segment. A rearrangement was called productive if the CDR3 had no stop codons and remained in frame with V and J, and every other rearrangement was called non-productive. Following IMGT convention, CDR3 was defined as the stretch from the second conserved V-encoded cysteine to the conserved J-encoded phenylalanine. In an earlier analysis of approximately 500 of the donors, sequences lacking an unambiguous match to a single V gene segment were excluded. In an earlier analysis of approximately 500 of the donors, a V segment was called functional when productive rearrangements were above 56.7%, and segregating when the standard deviation between donors exceeded 5%. A statistical classification framework was developed to diagnose cytomegalovirus status using the catalog of TCR beta chain sequences. In a later analysis, TCR nucleotide sequences were compared against IMGT/GENE-DB human TR gene sequences so that V and J genes could be assigned. The TCRdist pipeline was used in a later analysis to assign CDR3 sequences and most-parsimonious VDJ recombination scenarios. A later analysis defined each TCR beta chain by its CDR3 amino acid sequence plus V-gene family, and excluded reads lacking a unique V-gene family. A later analysis removed 500 to 600 highly shared, low-generation-probability nucleotide sequences to deal with suspected cross-contamination and a sequencing artifact. A later analysis calculated a clonal expansion index for each public chain from normalized within-repertoire ranks of inferred template counts. In a later analysis, generation probabilities were computed with a VDJ recombination model fitted to out-of-frame rearrangements, and the resulting probabilities were checked against IGoR. A later analysis scored TCR-TCR, TCR-HLA and TCR-CMV co-occurrence with hypergeometric tests, applying a repertoire-size bias correction to TCR pairs. False discovery rates were estimated in a later analysis by permuting HLA or CMV assignments 20 times. A later analysis grouped co-occurring TCRs with DBSCAN, adding TCRdist sequence similarity when clustering within HLA-allele-positive subsets. Repertoires with fewer than 30,000 or more than 120,000 public chains, plus five repertoires with anomalous nucleotide sharing, were excluded from co-occurrence clustering. Sourced from immuneACCESS, this table was stored by TCRdb with only in-frame sequences that have V and J called. A share of the clones is absent; for the studies checked, an unresolved V gene accounts for under half, and the remainder has no known explanation. That table gives V, J and clone size, and the DNA gave D and trimming. The sample yields more than 95,000 clones; 79% were counted once. The ten largest make up approximately 4.3% of the sample.

The receptor's source is a man under 40 in good health and CMV-seropositive. The V and J genes are TRBV29-1 and TRBJ1-2; the central 10 bases match TRBD1. Sequencing used PBMCs. The CDR3 region reads CSGRDRGDYGYTF. The DNA sequence is TGCAGCGGTCGGGACAGGGGTGACTATGGCTACACCTTC. Full variable domain (CDR3 extended with the reference TRBV29-1 and TRBJ1-2 proteins): SAVISQKPSRDICQRGTSLTIQCQVDSQVTMMFWYRQQPGQSLTLIATANQGSEATYESGFVIDKFPISRPNLTFSTLTVSNMSPEDSSIYLCSGRDRGDYGYTFGSGTRLTVV.